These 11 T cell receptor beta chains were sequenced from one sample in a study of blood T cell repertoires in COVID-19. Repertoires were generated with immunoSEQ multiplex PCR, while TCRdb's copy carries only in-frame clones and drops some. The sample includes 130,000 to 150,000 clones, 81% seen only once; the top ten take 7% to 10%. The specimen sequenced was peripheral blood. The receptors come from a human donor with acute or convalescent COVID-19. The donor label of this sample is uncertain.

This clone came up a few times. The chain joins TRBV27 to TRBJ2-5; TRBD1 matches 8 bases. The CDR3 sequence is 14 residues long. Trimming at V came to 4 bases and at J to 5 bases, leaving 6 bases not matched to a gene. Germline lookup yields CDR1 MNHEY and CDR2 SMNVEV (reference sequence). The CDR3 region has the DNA TGTGCCAGCAGTTCCCGGACAGGGAGCGAGACCCAGTACTTC. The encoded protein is CASSSRTGSETQYF.

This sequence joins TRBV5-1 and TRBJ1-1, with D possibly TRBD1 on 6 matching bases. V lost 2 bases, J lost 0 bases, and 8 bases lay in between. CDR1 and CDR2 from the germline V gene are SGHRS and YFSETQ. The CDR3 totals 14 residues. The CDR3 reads CASSFDRMNTEAFF. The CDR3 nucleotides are TGCGCCAGCAGCTTTGACAGGATGAACACTGAAGCTTTCTTT.

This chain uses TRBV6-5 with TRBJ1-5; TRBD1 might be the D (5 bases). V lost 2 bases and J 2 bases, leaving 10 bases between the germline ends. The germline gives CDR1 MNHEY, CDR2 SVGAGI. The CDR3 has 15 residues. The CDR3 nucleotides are TGTGCCAGCAGTTACCCCCGGGGGGGCAATCAGCCCCAGCATTTT. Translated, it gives CASSYPRGGNQPQHF.

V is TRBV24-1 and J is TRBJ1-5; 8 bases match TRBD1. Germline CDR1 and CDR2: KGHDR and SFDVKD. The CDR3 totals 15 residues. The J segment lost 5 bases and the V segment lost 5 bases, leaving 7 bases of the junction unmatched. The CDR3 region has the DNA TGTGCCACCAGTGTCGGGACAGGACACCATCAGCCCCAGCATTTT. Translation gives CATSVGTGHHQPQHF.

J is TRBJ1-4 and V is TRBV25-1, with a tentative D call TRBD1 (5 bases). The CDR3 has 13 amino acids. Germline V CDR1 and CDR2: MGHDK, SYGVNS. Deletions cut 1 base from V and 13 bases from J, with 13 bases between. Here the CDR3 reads CASSESGGLGLFF. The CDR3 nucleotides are TGTGCCAGCAGTGAATCCGGGGGACTCGGACTGTTTTTT.

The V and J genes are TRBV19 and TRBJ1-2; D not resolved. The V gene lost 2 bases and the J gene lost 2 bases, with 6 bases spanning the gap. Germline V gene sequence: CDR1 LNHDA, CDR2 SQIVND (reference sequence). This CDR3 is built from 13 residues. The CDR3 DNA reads TGTGCCAGTAGTATAAGCCTGAACTATGGCTACACCTTC. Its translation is CASSISLNYGYTF.

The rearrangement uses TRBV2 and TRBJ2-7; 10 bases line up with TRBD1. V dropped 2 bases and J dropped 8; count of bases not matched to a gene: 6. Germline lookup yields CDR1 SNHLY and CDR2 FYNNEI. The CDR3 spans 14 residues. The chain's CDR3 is CASSEQPGQGKQYV. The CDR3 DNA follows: TGTGCCAGCAGTGAACAACCGGGACAGGGGAAGCAGTACGTC.

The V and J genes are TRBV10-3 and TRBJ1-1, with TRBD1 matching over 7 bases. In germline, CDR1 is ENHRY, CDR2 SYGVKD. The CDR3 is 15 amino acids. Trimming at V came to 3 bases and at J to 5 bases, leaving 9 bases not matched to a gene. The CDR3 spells CAISDRRQGGTEAFF. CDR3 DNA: TGTGCCATCAGTGACCGGAGACAGGGAGGAACTGAAGCTTTCTTT.

The CDR3 loop is CASSVEPGFYGYTF. CDR3 nucleotides: TGTGCCAGCAGCGTAGAGCCAGGGTTCTATGGCTACACCTTC. The chain couples TRBV9 to TRBJ1-2; D possibly corresponds to TRBD1 (5 bases). In germline, CDR1 is SGDLS, CDR2 YYNGEE. V lost 0 bases, J lost 4 bases, and 10 bases lay in between. This CDR3 is built from 14 residues.

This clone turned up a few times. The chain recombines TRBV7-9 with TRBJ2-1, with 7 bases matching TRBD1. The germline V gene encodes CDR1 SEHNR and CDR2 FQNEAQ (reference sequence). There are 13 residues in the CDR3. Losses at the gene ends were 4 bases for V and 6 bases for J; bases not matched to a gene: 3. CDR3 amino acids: CASSSGTVNEQFF. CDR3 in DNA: TGTGCCAGCAGCTCAGGGACAGTCAATGAGCAGTTCTTC.

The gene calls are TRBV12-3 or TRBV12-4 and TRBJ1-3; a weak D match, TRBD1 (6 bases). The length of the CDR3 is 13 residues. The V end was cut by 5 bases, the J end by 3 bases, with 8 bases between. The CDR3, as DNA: TGTGCCAGCAGTCAGGGGTATGGAAACACCATATATTTT. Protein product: CASSQGYGNTIYF.